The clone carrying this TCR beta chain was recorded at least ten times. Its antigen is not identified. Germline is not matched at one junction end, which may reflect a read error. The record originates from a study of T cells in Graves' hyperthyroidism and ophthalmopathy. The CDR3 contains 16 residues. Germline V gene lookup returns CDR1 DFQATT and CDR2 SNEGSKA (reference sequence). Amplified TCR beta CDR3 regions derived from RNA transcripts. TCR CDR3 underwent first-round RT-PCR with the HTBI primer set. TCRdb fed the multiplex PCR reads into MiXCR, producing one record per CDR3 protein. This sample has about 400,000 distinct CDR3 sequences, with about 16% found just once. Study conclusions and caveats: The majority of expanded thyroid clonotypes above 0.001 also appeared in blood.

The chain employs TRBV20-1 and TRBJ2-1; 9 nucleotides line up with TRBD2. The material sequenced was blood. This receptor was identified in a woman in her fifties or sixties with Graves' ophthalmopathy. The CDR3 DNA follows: TGCAGCGCTAGCGGGATAATTCGTGAGTACGACAATGAGCAGTTCTTC. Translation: CSASGIIREYDNEQFF.